A single sample is the source of the 18 T cell receptor beta chains below, sequenced in a study of T cells in localized non-small cell lung cancer. Assay: immunoSEQ multiplex PCR; the TCRdb copy retains only in-frame clones and omits some. The table records 23,000 or so clones, roughly 90% of them present only once. The sequenced sample was peripheral blood, obtained before any cancer treatment. These receptors came from a woman aged 40-69 years with stage I lung adenocarcinoma.

In the case of this clone: Other DNA sequences within the sample encode an identical CDR3. This rearrangement joins TRBV6-5 to TRBJ2-4, with D possibly matching TRBD2 (5 bases). CDR3 length: 14 residues. Per the germline V gene, CDR1 is MNHEY and CDR2 is SVGAGI. Trimming took off 6 bases at V and 5 bases at J, with 14 bases between the two ends. In DNA, the CDR3 is TGTGCCAGCAGCCCGCTGGCGGGCCAAAACATTCAGTACTTC. It yields the protein CASSPLAGQNIQYF.

The chain couples TRBV19 to TRBJ2-2; unclear D gene. Trimming removed 3 bases at V and 3 bases at J, with 5 bases between. The germline CDR1 and CDR2 sequences are LNHDA and SQIVND (reference sequence). The CDR3 is made up of 13 amino acids. In DNA, the CDR3 is TGTGCCAGTAGTATGACGTACACCGGGGAGCTGTTTTTT. Protein product: CASSMTYTGELFF.

This chain joins TRBV19 and TRBJ2-7; D is undetermined. Per the germline V gene, CDR1 is LNHDA and CDR2 is SQIVND (reference sequence). The CDR3 contains 14 residues. V was clipped by 2 bases and J by 0 bases, with 8 bases between them. The CDR3 sequence is CASSISERSYEQYF. In nucleotides, the CDR3 is TGTGCCAGTAGTATAAGCGAACGCTCCTACGAGCAGTACTTC.

CDR3 amino acids: CASSQSGQGRQYF. In DNA form, the CDR3 reads TGCGCCAGCAGCCAATCCGGACAGGGGCGACAGTACTTC. The rearrangement uses TRBV4-1 and TRBJ2-7, with 9 bases identical to TRBD1. Germline loops: CDR1 MGHRA, CDR2 YSYEKL. CDR3 length: 13 residues. V lost 2 bases to trimming and J lost 10 bases; unmatched junction nucleotides: 6.

This sequence joins TRBV9 and TRBJ2-7; 8 bases match TRBD1. Germline CDR1 is SGDLS and CDR2 is YYNGEE. This CDR3 region has 14 residues. V was clipped by 2 bases and J by 10 bases; unmatched bases: 11. The CDR3 here is CASSVARTGTPQYF. Written as DNA, the CDR3 is TGTGCCAGCAGCGTCGCCCGGACAGGGACTCCCCAGTACTTC.

This clone was observed a single time. The chain carries TRBV11-2 and TRBJ2-2; no definite D call. The CDR3 length is 15 residues. V was shortened by 5 bases and J by 7 bases, with 17 bases between the two germline ends. CDR1 is SGHAT and CDR2 is FQNNGV in the germline V gene. The CDR3 coding sequence is TGTGCCAGCAGCGCTTCGGGCAATACCCACGGGGAGCTGTTTTTT. This sequence encodes CASSASGNTHGELFF.

The chain couples TRBV6-1 to TRBJ2-3, with 8 bases aligning to TRBD2. V shed 2 bases, J shed 5 bases, and the junction held 15 bases outside the gene matches. CDR3 length: 18 amino acids. Per the germline V gene, CDR1 is MNHNS and CDR2 is SASEGT. CDR3 nucleotide sequence: TGTGCCAGCAGTGAACGGGGGGCGGGAGCGGGAGTTGGAGATACGCAGTATTTT. This gives the protein CASSERGAGAGVGDTQYF.

The chain joins TRBV6-5 to TRBJ1-5, with D unresolved. The CDR3 covers 13 residues. Looked up from germline, CDR1 is MNHEY and CDR2 is SVGAGI. The V gene lost 5 bases and the J gene lost 8 bases, with 13 bases spanning the gap. This chain's CDR3 is CASSHSSWEPQHF. For the CDR3, the DNA is TGTGCCAGCAGTCACAGTTCCTGGGAGCCCCAGCATTTT.

This clone has only a few counts. The chain couples TRBV5-1 to TRBJ2-7; D unclear. CDR1 is SGHRS, CDR2 YFSETQ, per germline. The CDR3 sequence is 11 residues long. V was cut by 2 bases and J by 4 bases, with 4 bases left in between. CDR3 protein: CASSFGYEQYF. The CDR3 bases are TGCGCCAGCAGCTTTGGGTACGAGCAGTACTTC.

This clone was seen just once. The rearrangement joins TRBV19 to TRBJ1-2; D may be TRBD1 (5 bases). Trimming stripped 6 bases from V and 4 bases from J, with 15 bases between. CDR3 length: 14 residues. CDR1 and CDR2 from the germline V gene are LNHDA and SQIVND (reference sequence). CDR3 in DNA: TGTGCCAGTAGGAATCAGGGTAGAGGCTATGGCTACACCTTC. Amino acid sequence: CASRNQGRGYGYTF. Looking up the rest from reference TRBV19 and TRBJ1-2 gives the full variable domain: DGGITQSPKYLFRKEGQNVTLSCEQNLNHDAMYWYRQDPGQGLRLIYYSQIVNDFQKGDIAEGYSVSREKKESFPLTVTSAQKNPTAFYLCASRNQGRGYGYTFGSGTRLTVV.

The rearrangement links TRBV5-1 to TRBJ2-2; D uncertain. Germline V gene sequence: CDR1 SGHRS, CDR2 YFSETQ. The CDR3 has 16 amino acids. With 4 bases removed from V and 2 bases from J, the gap between germline ends came to 15 bases. The CDR3 reads CASSPRADFNTGELFF. The CDR3 nucleotides are TGCGCCAGCAGCCCACGGGCCGATTTTAACACCGGGGAGCTGTTTTTT. The full variable domain, rest sourced from reference TRBV5-1 and TRBJ2-2, is KAGVTQTPRYLIKTRGQQVTLSCSPISGHRSVSWYQQTPGQGLQFLFEYFSETQRNKGNFPGRFSGRQFSNSRSEMNVSTLELGDSALYLCASSPRADFNTGELFFGEGSRLTVL.

The gene calls are TRBV7-8 and TRBJ2-7, with 14 bases matching TRBD2. Germline V gene data show CDR1 as SGHVS and CDR2 as FQNEAQ. The ends lost 2 bases at V and 7 bases at J; junction bases unmatched: 7. The length of the CDR3 is 16 residues. In DNA, the CDR3 is TGTGCCAGCAGCTTAAACCGACTAGCGGGAGGGCTAGAGCAGTACTTC. This encodes CASSLNRLAGGLEQYF.

The J gene is TRBJ1-2, the V gene TRBV27, with D hard to call. The CDR3 spans 15 residues. V was clipped by 5 bases and J by 7 bases, with 20 bases between them. Per the germline V gene, CDR1 is MNHEY and CDR2 is SMNVEV (reference sequence). The CDR3 reads CASSGRTARVAGYTF. The DNA of the CDR3 is TGTGCCAGCAGTGGCCGGACGGCGAGGGTGGCTGGCTACACCTTC.

The rearrangement uses TRBV6-5 and TRBJ2-7; D call uncertain. The germline V gene has CDR1 MNHEY and CDR2 SVGAGI. Trimming took off 7 bases at V and 6 bases at J, with 16 bases between the two ends. The CDR3 contains 13 residues. The CDR3 reads CASTDFSLREQYF. In DNA form, the CDR3 reads TGTGCCAGCACTGATTTCTCCCTACGCGAGCAGTACTTC.

This chain joins TRBV4-1 and TRBJ1-5; a weak D match, TRBD1 (5 bases). CDR3 length: 16 residues. Germline-derived CDR1 and CDR2 are MGHRA and YSYEKL. V dropped 3 bases and J dropped 1 base, with 13 bases sitting between them. The CDR3 reads CASSQPLGASNQPQHF. In nucleotides, the CDR3 is TGCGCCAGCAGCCAGCCATTAGGGGCGAGCAATCAGCCCCAGCATTTT.

The CDR3 DNA follows: TGTGCCAGCAGCCCAGTTGTGAGGGGGGGCGAGCAGTACTTC. Translation: CASSPVVRGGEQYF. The chain joins TRBV14 to TRBJ2-7; D may be TRBD2 (7 bases). Trimming removed 4 bases from V and 6 bases from J, with 16 bases in between. The CDR3 covers 14 residues. The germline V gene encodes CDR1 SGHDN and CDR2 FVKESK.

This clone has only a few counts. The chain recombines TRBV7-9 with TRBJ2-1, with D unclear. The germline V gene has CDR1 SEHNR and CDR2 FQNEAQ (reference sequence). The CDR3 runs 16 residues. V was shortened by 5 bases and J by 6 bases, with 20 bases between the two germline ends. The DNA of the CDR3 is TGTGCCAGCAGCCCCCCGGTACTGGAGAGAGCCAATGAGCAGTTCTTC. Amino acids: CASSPPVLERANEQFF.

This rearrangement joins TRBV7-7 to TRBJ2-7, with D possibly matching TRBD1 (5 bases). The V end was cut by 0 bases, the J end by 5 bases, with 20 bases between. This CDR3 comprises 17 residues. Germline V gene data show CDR1 as SSHAT and CDR2 as FNYEAQ (reference sequence). DNA for the CDR3: TGTGCCAGCAGCTTAGCCGGGCGTCCAGGGTGGATGGACGAGCAGTACTTC. As protein: CASSLAGRPGWMDEQYF. The variable domain in full, with the rest retrieved from reference TRBV7-7 and TRBJ2-7, is GAGVSQSPRYKVTKRGQDVTLRCDPISSHATLYWYQQALGQGPEFLTYFNYEAQPDKSGLPSDRFSAERPEGSISTLTIQRTEQRDSAMYRCASSLAGRPGWMDEQYFGPGTRLTVT.